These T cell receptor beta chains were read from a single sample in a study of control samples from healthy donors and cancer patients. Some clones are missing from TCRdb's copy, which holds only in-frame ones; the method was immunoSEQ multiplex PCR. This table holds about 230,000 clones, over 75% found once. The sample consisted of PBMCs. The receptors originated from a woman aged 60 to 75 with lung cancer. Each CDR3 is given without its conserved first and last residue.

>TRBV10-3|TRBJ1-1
AISESGGRDTEAF
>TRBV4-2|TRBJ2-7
ASSQEDWDEQY
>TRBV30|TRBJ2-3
AWSTGGRASTDTQY
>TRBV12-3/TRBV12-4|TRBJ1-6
ASSLIQGPVH
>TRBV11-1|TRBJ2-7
ASSSGLGSYEQY
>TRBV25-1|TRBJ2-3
ASSDPGHTDTQY
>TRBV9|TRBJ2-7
ASSIGLAGGSEQY
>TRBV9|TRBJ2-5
ASSVRPGTGAEETQY
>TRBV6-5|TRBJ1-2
ASSYSPRDGYT
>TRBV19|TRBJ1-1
ASSVMTSGETEAF
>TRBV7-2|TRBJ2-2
ASSLARAWTGELF
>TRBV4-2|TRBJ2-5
ASSLGRITQETQY
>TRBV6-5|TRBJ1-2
ASSYGRFNYGYT
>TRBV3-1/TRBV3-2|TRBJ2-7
ASSRSGGGYEQY
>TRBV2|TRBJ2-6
ASGNAGANVLT
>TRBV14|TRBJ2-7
ASSPAGEVYEQY
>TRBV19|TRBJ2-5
ASSGDLAGETQY
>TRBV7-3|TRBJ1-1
ASSLGTVNTEAF
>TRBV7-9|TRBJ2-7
ASSLATTGMSYEQY
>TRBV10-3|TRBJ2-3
AISESLSTDTQY
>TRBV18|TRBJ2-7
ASSPFTSGTAYEQY
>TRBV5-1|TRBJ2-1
ASSLSGLVGTNEQF
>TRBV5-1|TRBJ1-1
ASSLDGQGIGEAF
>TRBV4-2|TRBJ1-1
ASSHEGTEAF
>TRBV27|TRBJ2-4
ASGPTHSQAKNIQY
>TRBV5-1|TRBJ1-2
ASSPGPTLFYGYT
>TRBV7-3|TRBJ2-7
ASSPGTGEYEQY
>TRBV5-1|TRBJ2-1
ASSLGLAGGNEQF
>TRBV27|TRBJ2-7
ASSSLGTGEGEQY
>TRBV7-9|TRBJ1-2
ASSLVGQGNGYT
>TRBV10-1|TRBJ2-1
ASTSGLAGNNEQF
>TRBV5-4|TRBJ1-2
ASSLSGDYGYT
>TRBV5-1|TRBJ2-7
ASSSLTGIYEQY
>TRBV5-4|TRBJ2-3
ASSFFTDTQY
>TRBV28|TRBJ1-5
ATKGRTGQPQH
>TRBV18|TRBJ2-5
ASSLEPQETQY
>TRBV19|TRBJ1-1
ASSIQAGLEDTEAF
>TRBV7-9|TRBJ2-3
ASLRPLPTDTQY
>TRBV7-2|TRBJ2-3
ASSLAGGRTDTQY
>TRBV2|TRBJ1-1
ASSWDSLEAF
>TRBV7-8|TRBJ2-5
ASSPWGGAETQY
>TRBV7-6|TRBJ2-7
ASSLMTGGREQY